The rows below give T cell receptor beta chains drawn from one sample of a study of T cell repertoires in ileal Crohn's disease. The assay was immunoSEQ multiplex PCR, and TCRdb's table has in-frame clones only and misses some. Of fewer than 20,000 clones listed, 50% to 75% are singletons. Sequencing used ileal tissue. These receptors originate from an adult with Crohn's disease. Both conserved end residues are part of each CDR3. D genes are given only for firm matches. Not all rows give a size; the values are once, few, many and, for expanded clones, a class.

>TRBV11-2|few|TRBJ1-1|TRBD1
TGTGCCAGCAGCTTAGGGGGACAGACTGAAGCTTTCTTT
CASSLGGQTEAFF
>TRBV5-1|-|TRBJ2-3|TRBD1
TGCGCCAGCAGATACAGGGGATCAACAGATACGCAGTATTTT
CASRYRGSTDTQYF
>TRBV29-1|-|TRBJ2-7|TRBD2
TGCAGCTATAGCGGGAGGAGAACCTACGAGCAGTACTTC
CSYSGRRTYEQYF
>TRBV6-6|-|TRBJ1-5|-
TGTGCCAGCAGTTACACACAGAGTTATAGCAATCAGCCCCAGCATTTT
CASSYTQSYSNQPQHF
>TRBV18|-|TRBJ1-1|TRBD1
TGTGCCAGCTCACTGGACAGGGAGAACACTGAAGCTTTCTTT
CASSLDRENTEAFF
>TRBV28|-|TRBJ1-2|TRBD1
TGTGCCAGCAGTTTTCAGGGGGGCATTGGCTACACCTTC
CASSFQGGIGYTF
>TRBV15|-|TRBJ1-2|-
TGTGCCACCAGCAAAAAGCAGGGGCTCTACTATGGCTACACCTTC
CATSKKQGLYYGYTF
>TRBV27|few|TRBJ1-2|TRBD1
TGTGCCAGCAGTTTATTGGGTGGACAGGGGGGTTCCTATGGCTACACCTTC
CASSLLGGQGGSYGYTF
>TRBV30|-|TRBJ1-5|-
TGTGCCTGGAGTGTAAGTACAGGCAATCAGCCCCAGCATTTT
CAWSVSTGNQPQHF
>TRBV19|few|TRBJ2-5|TRBD2
TGTGCCAGTACTAATGGGGTAGCGGGACAAGAGACCCAGTACTTC
CASTNGVAGQETQYF